This T cell receptor beta chain was identified during a study of graft-versus-host responses after intestinal transplantation. As for the study in general: Multivisceral, liver-intestinal, or isolated intestinal transplants were performed in recipients.

Method: immunoSEQ multiplex PCR; TCRdb's copy keeps in-frame clones and lacks some. This table holds around 25,000 clones, 40% found once. This clone is judged medium-sized. The CDR3 runs 15 residues. Trimming took 4 bases from V and 2 from J, leaving 15 bases between them. Germline V gene sequence: CDR1 SNHLY, CDR2 FYNNEI. The J gene is TRBJ2-7, the V gene TRBV2, with TRBD1 as a possible D gene (6 bases). The sample in question was alloreactive CD4+ T cells from a mixed lymphocyte reaction culture, obtained before intestinal transplant. Subset described: CFSE-low proliferating T cells sorted from roughly 6-day pre-transplant mixed lymphocyte reaction (GvH or HvG direction). The sequence was obtained from a human patient who received an intestinal transplant. In nucleotides, the CDR3 is TGTGCCAGCAGTGTGGAACAGGGTGGCGCCTACGAGCAGTACTTC. It translates to CASSVEQGGAYEQYF.